This entry describes one T cell receptor beta chain. This sample is part of a study of blood T cell repertoires in COVID-19. Across the whole study: Italy, Spain and the United States were the sources of the convalescent and acute COVID-19 samples. PBMCs, B-cell-depleted T cells, or T cells were the source of the cDNA or gDNA that made up the material.

In the source study's methods: Reference gene primer amplification in the assay estimated nucleated cell counts. Assay: immunoSEQ multiplex PCR; the TCRdb copy retains only in-frame clones and omits some. The V and J calls and the clone size are those of that table, but D and trimming were determined from the DNA. The sample shows tens of thousands of clones, around 90% of them seen only once. The TCR originated in a man in his fifties or sixties with acute or convalescent COVID-19. Sequencing input: peripheral blood.

This CDR3 reads CASSQAGGSYNEQFF. The CDR3 coding sequence is TGTGCCAGCAGCCAAGCGGGGGGGTCGTACAATGAGCAGTTCTTC. This chain links TRBV3-1 (or the pseudogene TRBV3-2) with TRBJ2-1; 8 positions match TRBD2. The CDR3 is 15 residues long. CDR1 is LGHDT, CDR2 YNNKEL, per germline (reference sequence). V was pared by 1 base and J by 4 bases, with 3 bases of the junction left unmatched.